This TCR beta chain was profiled in a study of T-cell reconstitution after alpha-beta-depleted transplantation in children. Unique molecular identifiers were used in preparing the TCRbeta library. TCRdb fed the PCR reads into MiXCR, producing one record per CDR3 protein. The sample comprises some 600,000 distinct CDR3 sequences, around 16% of which are singletons, and under 1.2% rests with the top ten. This clonotype was picked up a small number of times. The receptor was isolated from a human donor who donated a stem cell graft to a child with acute myeloid leukemia. Sequencing was performed on PBMCs from the stem cell graft donor, taken from the stem cell graft.

The CDR3 reads CSAISRGGADNSPLHF. For the CDR3, the DNA is TGCAGTGCTATCTCAAGGGGGGGGGCGGATAATTCACCCCTCCACTTT. The chain uses TRBV20-1 and TRBJ1-6; tentative D call: TRBD1 (6 bases). The germline CDR1 and CDR2 sequences are DFQATT and SNEGSKA (reference sequence). V was cut by 4 bases and J by 5 bases, with 18 bases left in between. The CDR3 is made up of 16 amino acids.